This TCR beta chain was retrieved from a study of T cell repertoires in cytomegalovirus infection. As for the study in general: CMV infection and matching HLA type were both indicated by public TCR beta signatures. Findings and limits, study-wide: Pooled public TCR beta family frequency picked out CMV carriers with the relevant HLA.

A single record per CDR3 protein comes from TCRdb applying MiXCR to the reads. The sample consists of approximately 250,000 distinct CDR3 sequences, 6.5% of them appearing once. This clonotype was detected ten times or more. Its antigen is currently unknown. Between the trimmed V and J ends, which lost 4 bases and 8 bases, there was a span of 9 bases. The CDR3 length is 11 residues. Germline V gene data show CDR1 as SGHDT and CDR2 as YYEEEE. Sequenced sample: PBMCs. The chain uses TRBV5-6 and TRBJ1-2; unclear D gene. This sequence originates from a human donor in good health (CMV status not recorded). Some clones in this sample may be carry-over from other donors' samples. The DNA for the CDR3 is TGTGCCAGCAGCCTACGACGAGGCTACACCTTC. Translating it yields CASSLRRGYTF.